The present T cell receptor beta chain was sequenced within a study of blood T cell repertoires in COVID-19. Study-level information: Sites in the United States, Italy and Spain provided acute and convalescent COVID-19 samples. Nucleic acid was either cDNA or gDNA, and it came from T cells, B-cell-depleted T cells, or PBMCs.

The V and J ends lost 3 bases and 4 bases, in that order; junction bases with no gene match: 7. The germline gives CDR1 SGHVS, CDR2 FQNEAQ. CDR3 length: 15 amino acids. Seattle participants joined during active infection and were tracked over time. Clones were sequenced by immunoSEQ multiplex PCR, and TCRdb holds only the in-frame ones, with some missing. This table has roughly 160,000 clones, approximately 86% appearing once. Sequencing was done on a sample of peripheral blood. The rearrangement links TRBV7-8 to TRBJ2-5; 8 bases align to TRBD2. This receptor was obtained from a man in his sixties with COVID-19, enrolled during active disease. The chain's CDR3 is CASSFGGGPRETQYF. Written as DNA, the CDR3 is TGTGCCAGCAGCTTTGGCGGGGGGCCTAGAGAGACCCAGTACTTC.